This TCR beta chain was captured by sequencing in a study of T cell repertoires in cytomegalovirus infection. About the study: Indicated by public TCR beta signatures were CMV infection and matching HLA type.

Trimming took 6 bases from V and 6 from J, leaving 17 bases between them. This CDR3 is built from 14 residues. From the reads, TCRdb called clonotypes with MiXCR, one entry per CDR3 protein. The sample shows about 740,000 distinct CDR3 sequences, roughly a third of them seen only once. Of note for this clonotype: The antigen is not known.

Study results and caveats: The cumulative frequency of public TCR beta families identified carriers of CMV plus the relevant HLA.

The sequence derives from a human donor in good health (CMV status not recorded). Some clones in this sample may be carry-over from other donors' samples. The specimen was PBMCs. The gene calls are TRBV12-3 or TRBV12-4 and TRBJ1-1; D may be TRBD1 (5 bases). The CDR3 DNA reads TGTGCCAGCAGCCCACAGGTCCGGGTGGCTGAAGCTTTCTTT. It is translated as CASSPQVRVAEAFF.